Shown below are 10 T cell receptor beta chains from a single sample sequenced in a study of regulatory T cells in long-lasting Graves disease. Described time point: persistent/refractory GD, antithyroid drugs over 5 years with positive TRAb. Making the TCR library involved RNA that had been extracted from PBMCs. With iRepertoire HTBI primers and Arm-PCR of CDR3 regions, TCR beta libraries were built. TCRdb called the multiplex PCR reads again in MiXCR, with one record for every CDR3 protein. Of around 400,000 distinct CDR3 sequences in the sample, less than 25% were seen once. The source material was peripheral blood mononuclear cells (PBMCs), sampled when the disease was refractory, from a patient treated with antithyroid drugs. The receptor set was obtained from a female donor with Graves disease.

Only one count was recorded for this clonotype. The J gene is TRBJ1-1, the V gene TRBV5-6; 11 bases are a match to TRBD1. Germline V gene sequence: CDR1 SGHDT, CDR2 YYEEEE. Trimming at V came to 9 bases and at J to 0 bases, leaving 7 bases not matched to a gene. The CDR3 sequence is 15 residues long. DNA for the CDR3: TGTGCCATCACCGGGACAGGGGGGGTGAACACTGAAGCTTTCTTT. Amino acids: CAITGTGGVNTEAFF.

The chain joins TRBV20-1 to TRBJ1-1, with TRBD1 matching over 8 bases. The CDR3 spans 15 residues. V was pared by 3 bases and J by 0 bases, with 6 bases of the junction left unmatched. Germline loops: CDR1 DFQATT, CDR2 SNEGSKA (reference sequence). Here the CDR3 reads CSARRQGTMNTEAFF. Written as DNA, the CDR3 is TGCAGTGCTAGGAGACAGGGGACGATGAACACTGAAGCTTTCTTT.

CDR3 residues: CASSFTGTSSSELFF. CDR3 bases: TGTGCCAGCAGTTTCACCGGGACGAGCTCTTCGGAGCTGTTTTTT. The gene calls are TRBV28 and TRBJ2-2; D may be TRBD1 or TRBD2 (5 bases each). This CDR3 spans 15 amino acids. V was cut by 3 bases and J by 10 bases, with 18 bases left in between. Germline V lookup: CDR1 MDHEN, CDR2 SYDVKM.

The chain employs TRBV11-1 and TRBJ2-3; the D is unclear. V lost 7 bases and J 5 bases, leaving 16 bases between the germline ends. The length of the CDR3 is 14 residues. The germline V gene encodes CDR1 SGHAT and CDR2 FQDESV (reference sequence). DNA for the CDR3: TGTGCCAGCAACCTCGGAGCCCGGCGAGATACGCAGTATTTT. Its protein is CASNLGARRDTQYF.

This clonotype came up a few times. The rearrangement joins TRBV5-4 to TRBJ2-4, with a weak D call TRBD2 (5 bases). The germline V and J ends were trimmed by 0 bases and 7 bases, with 14 bases remaining between them. The CDR3 consists of 15 residues. Germline V CDR1 and CDR2: SGHNT, YYREEE (reference sequence). The CDR3 coding sequence is TGTGCCAGCAGCTTGGGTAGGACCCCGGGGAACATTCAGTACTTC. Protein product: CASSLGRTPGNIQYF. The variable domain in full, completed from reference TRBV5-4 and TRBJ2-4, reads ETGVTQSPTHLIKTRGQQVTLRCSSQSGHNTVSWYQQALGQGPQFIFQYYREEENGRGNFPPRFSGLQFPNYSSELNVNALELDDSALYLCASSLGRTPGNIQYFGAGTRLSVL.

In its sample, this clonotype was seen a few times. The rearrangement uses TRBV7-2 and TRBJ2-3, with 8 bases identical to TRBD2. The CDR3 sequence is 17 residues long. Germline assignment: CDR1 SGHTA and CDR2 FQGNSA. V gave up 4 bases and J gave up 4 bases; unmatched junction bases: 13. This CDR3 is CASSWTGGPGIADTQYF. The CDR3 region has the DNA TGTGCCAGCAGCTGGACGGGAGGGCCCGGGATTGCAGATACGCAGTATTTT. The full variable domain, rest sourced from reference TRBV7-2 and TRBJ2-3, is GAGVSQSPSNKVTEKGKDVELRCDPISGHTALYWYRQSLGQGLEFLIYFQGNSAPDKSGLPSDRFSAERTGGSVSTLTIQRTQQEDSAVYLCASSWTGGPGIADTQYFGPGTRLTVL.

The chain uses TRBV5-1 and TRBJ1-1, with no clear D. V shed 4 bases and J shed 3 bases, with 13 bases lying between them. Germline V CDR1 and CDR2: SGHRS, YFSETQ. The CDR3 has 14 amino acids. Written as DNA, the CDR3 is TGCGCCAGCAGCCCACGTGGGGAGGACACTGAAGCTTTCTTT. It is translated as CASSPRGEDTEAFF.

To note about this clonotype: Germline and junction disagree at one end, which may indicate a read error. The V and J genes are TRBV7-3 and TRBJ2-5; 8 bases agree with TRBD2. Germline lookup yields CDR1 SGHTA and CDR2 FQGTGA. This CDR3 contains 15 residues. The CDR3 DNA follows: TGCGCCAGCAGTGAGTCTACGGGAGGGCAAGAGACCCAGTACTTC. This translates into CASSESTGGQETQYF. The variable domain in full, completed from reference TRBV7-3 and TRBJ2-5, reads GAGVSQTPSNKVTEKGKYVELRCDPISGHTALYWYRQSLGQGPEFLIYFQGTGAADDSGLPNDRFFAVRPEGSVSTLKIQRTERGDSAVYLCASSESTGGQETQYFGPGTRLLVL.

The chain combines TRBV5-6 with TRBJ2-7, with D possibly matching TRBD1 (5 bases). Germline CDR1 is SGHDT and CDR2 is YYEEEE. V was pared by 3 bases and J by 4 bases, with 11 bases between. The CDR3 has 13 residues. As DNA, the CDR3 is TGTGCCAGCAGCTCCGCACAGGATTACGAGCAGTACTTC. This gives the protein CASSSAQDYEQYF.

This clonotype was observed a handful of times. The chain uses TRBV3-1 and TRBJ2-5, with 13 nucleotides matching TRBD2. This CDR3 is built from 16 residues. V gave up 1 base and J gave up 5 bases; unmatched junction bases: 4. The germline V gene encodes CDR1 LGHDT and CDR2 YNNKEL (reference sequence). The CDR3 is CASSQGLAGGVETQYF. The DNA of the CDR3 is TGTGCCAGCAGCCAAGGACTAGCGGGAGGAGTGGAGACCCAGTACTTC.